The sequence of this TCR beta chain was determined in a study of T cell responses to AZD1222 COVID-19 vaccine. Broader study findings: Spike-specific TCR depth and breadth grew after two AZD1222 doses.

This clone was recorded only once. Its specificity is not known. With V trimmed by 5 bases and J by 13 bases, 13 bases remained unmatched. The CDR3 sequence is 15 residues long. CDR1 LGHDT and CDR2 YNNKEL come from the germline V gene (reference sequence). Sequencing used immunoSEQ multiplex PCR; TCRdb keeps in-frame clones, though not all of them. The sample holds 80,000 to 90,000 clones, around nine tenths seen once. The V gene is TRBV3-1 (or the pseudogene TRBV3-2), the J gene TRBJ1-6; the match to TRBD1 covers 8 bases. The source is an adult who received the AZD1222 COVID-19 vaccine. The source was peripheral blood, collected 28 days after the second AZD1222 dose. In DNA, the CDR3 is TGTGCCAGCAGCAGCTCTCGACAGGGGTCGGTCCCCCTCCACTTT. Its translation is CASSSSRQGSVPLHF.